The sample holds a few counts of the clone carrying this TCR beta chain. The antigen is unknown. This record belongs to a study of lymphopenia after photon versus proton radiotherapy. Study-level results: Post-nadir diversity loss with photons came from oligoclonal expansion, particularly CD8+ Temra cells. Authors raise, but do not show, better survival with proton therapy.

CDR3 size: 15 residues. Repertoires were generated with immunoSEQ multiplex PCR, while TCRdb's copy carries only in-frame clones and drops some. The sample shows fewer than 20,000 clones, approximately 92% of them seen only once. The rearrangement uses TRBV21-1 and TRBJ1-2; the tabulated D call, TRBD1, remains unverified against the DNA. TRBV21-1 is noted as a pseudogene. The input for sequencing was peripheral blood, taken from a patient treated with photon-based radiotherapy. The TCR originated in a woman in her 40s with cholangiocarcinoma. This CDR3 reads CASSLRRGLKGGYTF. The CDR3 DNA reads TGTGCCAGCAGCCTAAGGAGGGGGCTAAAGGGTGGCTACACCTTC.